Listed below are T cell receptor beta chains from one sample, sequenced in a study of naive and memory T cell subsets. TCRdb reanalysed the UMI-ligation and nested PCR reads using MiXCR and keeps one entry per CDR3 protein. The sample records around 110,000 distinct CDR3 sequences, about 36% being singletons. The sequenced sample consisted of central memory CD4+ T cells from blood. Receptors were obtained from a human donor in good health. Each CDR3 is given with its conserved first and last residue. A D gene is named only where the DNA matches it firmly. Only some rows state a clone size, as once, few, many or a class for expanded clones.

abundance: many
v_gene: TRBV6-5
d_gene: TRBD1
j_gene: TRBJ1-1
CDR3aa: CASSYFTGGGTEAFF
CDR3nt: TGTGCCAGCAGTTACTTCACAGGGGGAGGCACTGAAGCTTTCTTT

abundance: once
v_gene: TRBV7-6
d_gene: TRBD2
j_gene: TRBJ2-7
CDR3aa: CARSGLRCEQYF
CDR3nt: TGTGCCCGCTCGGGACTAAGGTGCGAGCAGTACTTC

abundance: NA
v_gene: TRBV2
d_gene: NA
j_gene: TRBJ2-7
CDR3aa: CASSASYEQYF
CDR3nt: TGTGCCAGCAGTGCGAGCTACGAGCAGTACTTC

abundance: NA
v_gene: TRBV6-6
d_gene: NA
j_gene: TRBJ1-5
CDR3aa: CASSYSGQFSNQPQHF
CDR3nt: TGTGCCAGCAGTTACTCCGGGCAGTTTAGCAATCAGCCCCAGCATTTT

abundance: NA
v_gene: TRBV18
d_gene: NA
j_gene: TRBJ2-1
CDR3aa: CASSPHPSVPEQFF
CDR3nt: TGTGCCAGCTCACCACACCCCTCCGTACCTGAGCAGTTCTTC

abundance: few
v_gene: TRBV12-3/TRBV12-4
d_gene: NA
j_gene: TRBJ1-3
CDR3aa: CASSTKGRSSGNTIYF
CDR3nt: TGTGCCAGCAGTACCAAAGGACGGAGCTCTGGAAACACCATATATTTT

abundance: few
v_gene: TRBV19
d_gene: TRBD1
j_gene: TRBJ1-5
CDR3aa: CASRARGSNQPQHF
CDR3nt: TGTGCCAGTAGAGCCAGGGGGAGCAATCAGCCCCAGCATTTT

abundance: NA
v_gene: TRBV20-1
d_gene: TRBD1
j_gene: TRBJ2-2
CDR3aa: CSASPKGARYPGELFF
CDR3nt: TGCAGTGCTAGCCCAAAGGGGGCACGATATCCCGGGGAGCTGTTTTTT

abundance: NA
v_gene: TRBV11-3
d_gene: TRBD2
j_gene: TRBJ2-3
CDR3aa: CASSLAGGSLDTQYF
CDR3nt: TGTGCCAGCAGCTTAGCCGGCGGGAGTCTGGATACGCAGTATTTT

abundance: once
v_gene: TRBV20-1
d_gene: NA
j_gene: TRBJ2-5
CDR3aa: CSAREGGGQETQYF
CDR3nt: TGCAGTGCTAGAGAAGGGGGTGGTCAAGAGACCCAGTACTTC

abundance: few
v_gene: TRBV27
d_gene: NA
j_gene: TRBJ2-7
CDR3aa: CASSLYSESEQYF
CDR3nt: TGTGCCAGCAGTTTGTACAGCGAGAGCGAGCAGTACTTC

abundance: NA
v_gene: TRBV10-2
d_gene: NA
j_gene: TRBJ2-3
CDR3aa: CASSENTDTQYF
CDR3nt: TGCGCCAGCAGTGAGAACACAGATACGCAGTATTTT

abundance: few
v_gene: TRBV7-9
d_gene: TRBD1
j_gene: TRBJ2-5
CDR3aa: CASSLDRAETQYF
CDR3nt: TGTGCCAGCAGCCTGGACAGGGCGGAGACCCAGTACTTC

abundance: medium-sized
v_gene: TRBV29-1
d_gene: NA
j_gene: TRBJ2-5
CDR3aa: CSVNDALQETQYF
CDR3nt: TGCAGCGTTAATGATGCCCTACAAGAGACCCAGTACTTC

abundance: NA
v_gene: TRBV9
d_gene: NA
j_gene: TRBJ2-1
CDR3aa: CASSVAAAGTIYNEQFF
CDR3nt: TGTGCCAGCAGCGTAGCTGCGGCGGGGACAATATACAATGAGCAGTTCTTC

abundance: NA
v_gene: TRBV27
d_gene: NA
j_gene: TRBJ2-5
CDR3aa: CASSSSGPRGTQYF
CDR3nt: TGTGCCAGCAGTTCTTCAGGGCCAAGGGGGACCCAGTACTTC

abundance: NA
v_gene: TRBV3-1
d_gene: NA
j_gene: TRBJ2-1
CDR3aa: CASSSGASSHNEQFF
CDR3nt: TGTGCCAGCAGCTCAGGGGCCAGCTCCCACAATGAGCAGTTCTTC

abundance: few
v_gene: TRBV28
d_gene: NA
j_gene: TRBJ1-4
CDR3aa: CASSFRGPRSNEKLFF
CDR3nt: TGTGCCAGCAGTTTTCGTGGCCCGAGAAGCAATGAAAAACTGTTTTTT

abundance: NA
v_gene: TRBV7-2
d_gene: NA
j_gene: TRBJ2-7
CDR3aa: CASSPRERAAYEQYF
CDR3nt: TGTGCCAGCAGCCCCCGCGAGCGGGCTGCCTACGAGCAGTACTTC

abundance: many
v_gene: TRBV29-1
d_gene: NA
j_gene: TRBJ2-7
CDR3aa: CSARVSAYEQYF
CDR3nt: TGCAGCGCCAGGGTATCCGCCTACGAGCAGTACTTC

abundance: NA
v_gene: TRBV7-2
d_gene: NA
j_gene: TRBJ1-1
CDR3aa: CASSQRRNRPTEAFF
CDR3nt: TGTGCCAGCAGCCAGCGAAGAAATCGACCCACTGAAGCTTTCTTT

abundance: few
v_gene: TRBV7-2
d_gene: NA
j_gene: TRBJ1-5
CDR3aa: CASSRSRDQPQHF
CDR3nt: TGTGCCAGCAGCCGATCTAGGGATCAGCCCCAGCATTTT

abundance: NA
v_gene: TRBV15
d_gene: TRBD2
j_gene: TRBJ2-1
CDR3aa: CATSGGTSGYNEQFF
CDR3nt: TGTGCCACCAGCGGCGGGACTAGCGGATACAATGAGCAGTTCTTC

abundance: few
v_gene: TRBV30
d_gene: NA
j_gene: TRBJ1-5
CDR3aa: CAWSERVWQPQHF
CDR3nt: TGTGCCTGGAGTGAGAGGGTTTGGCAGCCCCAGCATTTT

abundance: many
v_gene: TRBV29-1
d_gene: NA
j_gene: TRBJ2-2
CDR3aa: CSVSGGSTNTGELFF
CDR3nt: TGCAGCGTTAGCGGAGGCTCGACGAACACCGGGGAGCTGTTTTTT

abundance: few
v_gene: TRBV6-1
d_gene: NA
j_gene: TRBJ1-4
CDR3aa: CASAIGTFNEKLFF
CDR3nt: TGTGCCAGCGCTATCGGGACATTTAATGAAAAACTGTTTTTT

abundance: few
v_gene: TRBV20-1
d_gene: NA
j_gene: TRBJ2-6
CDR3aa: CSASQYSSGANVLTF
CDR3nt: TGCAGTGCTAGCCAATACTCCTCTGGGGCCAACGTCCTGACTTTC

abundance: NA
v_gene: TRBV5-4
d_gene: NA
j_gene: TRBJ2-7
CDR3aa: CASSYDPDSSYEQYF
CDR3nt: TGTGCCAGCAGCTATGACCCGGACAGTTCCTACGAGCAGTACTTC

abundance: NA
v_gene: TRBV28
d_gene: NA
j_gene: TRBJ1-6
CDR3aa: CASSPNHNSPLHF
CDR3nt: TGTGCCAGCAGTCCGAACCATAATTCACCCCTCCACTTT

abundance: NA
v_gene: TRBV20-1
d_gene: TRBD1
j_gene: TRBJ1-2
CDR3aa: CSASVTGDGYTF
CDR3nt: TGCAGTGCTAGTGTCACAGGGGACGGCTACACCTTC

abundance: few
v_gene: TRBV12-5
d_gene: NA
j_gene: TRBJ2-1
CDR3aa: CASGLGRESEQFF
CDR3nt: TGTGCTAGTGGTTTAGGCAGGGAGAGTGAGCAGTTCTTC

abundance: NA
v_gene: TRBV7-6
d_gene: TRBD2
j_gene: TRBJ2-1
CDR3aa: CASSLDGAAGDEQFF
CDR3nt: TGTGCCAGCAGCTTAGATGGGGCAGCGGGGGATGAGCAGTTCTTC

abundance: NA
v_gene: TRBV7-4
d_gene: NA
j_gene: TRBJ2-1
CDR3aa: CASSLPLISSYNEQFF
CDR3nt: TGTGCCAGCAGCTTGCCCCTAATAAGCTCCTACAATGAGCAGTTCTTC

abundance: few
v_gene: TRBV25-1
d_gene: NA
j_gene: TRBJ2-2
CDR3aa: CASSALKGLGELFF
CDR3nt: TGTGCCAGCAGTGCCCTGAAGGGCCTCGGGGAGCTGTTTTTT

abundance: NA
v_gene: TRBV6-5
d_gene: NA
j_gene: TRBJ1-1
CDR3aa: CASSYSGGLEAFF
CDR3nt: TGTGCCAGCAGTTACTCAGGGGGATTAGAAGCTTTCTTT

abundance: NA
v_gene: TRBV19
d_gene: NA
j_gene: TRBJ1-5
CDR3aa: CASSRDFRQPQHF
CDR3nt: TGTGCCAGTAGCCGGGACTTTCGCCAGCCCCAGCATTTT

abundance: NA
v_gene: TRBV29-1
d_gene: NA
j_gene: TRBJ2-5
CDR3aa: CSVRSLTTGRKTQYF
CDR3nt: TGCAGCGTCAGATCATTAACGACAGGTCGGAAGACCCAGTACTTC

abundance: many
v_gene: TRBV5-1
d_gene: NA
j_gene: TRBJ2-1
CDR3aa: CASSDPTRTAKDEQFF
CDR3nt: TGCGCCAGCAGCGACCCTACCCGGACAGCGAAAGATGAGCAGTTCTTC

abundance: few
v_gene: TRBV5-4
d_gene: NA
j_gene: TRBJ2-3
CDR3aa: CASSIGRTKTDTQYF
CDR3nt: TGTGCCAGCAGCATCGGCCGCACCAAGACAGATACGCAGTATTTT

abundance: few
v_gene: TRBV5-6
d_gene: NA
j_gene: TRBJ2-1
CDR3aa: CASSLVFSQSYNEQFF
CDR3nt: TGTGCCAGCAGCTTGGTTTTCAGTCAATCCTACAATGAGCAGTTCTTC

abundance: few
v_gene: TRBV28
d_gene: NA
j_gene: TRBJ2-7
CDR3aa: CASRSAGTGTYEQYF
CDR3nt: TGTGCCAGCAGGTCGGCCGGGACTGGGACCTACGAGCAGTACTTC

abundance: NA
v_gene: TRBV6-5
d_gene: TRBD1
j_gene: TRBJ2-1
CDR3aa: CASRTPGTGYEQFF
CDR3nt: TGTGCCAGCAGAACCCCCGGGACAGGGTATGAGCAGTTCTTC

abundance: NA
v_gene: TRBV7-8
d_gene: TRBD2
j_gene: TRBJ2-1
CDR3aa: CASSLVAGAYNEQFF
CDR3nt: TGTGCCAGCAGCTTAGTAGCGGGAGCCTACAATGAGCAGTTCTTC

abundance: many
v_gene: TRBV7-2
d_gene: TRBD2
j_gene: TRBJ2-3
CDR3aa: CASSSKLAGGGDTQYF
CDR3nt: TGTGCCAGCAGCTCTAAATTAGCGGGTGGGGGAGATACGCAGTATTTT

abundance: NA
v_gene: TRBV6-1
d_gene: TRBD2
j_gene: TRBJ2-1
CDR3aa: CASSESGRENEQFF
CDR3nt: TGTGCCAGCAGTGAGAGCGGGAGAGAGAATGAGCAGTTCTTC

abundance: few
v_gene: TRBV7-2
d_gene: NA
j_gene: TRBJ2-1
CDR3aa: CASSLVGTGGTSEQFF
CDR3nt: TGTGCCAGCAGCTTAGTCGGTACAGGGGGGACTAGTGAGCAGTTCTTC

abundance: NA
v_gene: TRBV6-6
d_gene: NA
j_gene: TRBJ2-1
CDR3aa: CASSFGTSNEQFF
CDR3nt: TGTGCCAGCAGTTTCGGGACTTCCAATGAGCAGTTCTTC

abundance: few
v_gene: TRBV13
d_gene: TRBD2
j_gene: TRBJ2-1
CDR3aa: CASSFTSGRRYNEQFF
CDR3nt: TGTGCCAGCAGCTTTACTAGCGGGAGACGCTACAATGAGCAGTTCTTC

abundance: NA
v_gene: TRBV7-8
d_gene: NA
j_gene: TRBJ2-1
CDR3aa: CASSLGVTSSYNEQFF
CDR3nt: TGTGCCAGCAGCTTGGGGGTGACTAGCTCCTACAATGAGCAGTTCTTC

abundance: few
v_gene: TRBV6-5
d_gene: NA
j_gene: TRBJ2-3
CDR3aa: CASIHRGTQYF
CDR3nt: TGTGCCAGCATCCACCGGGGTACGCAGTATTTT

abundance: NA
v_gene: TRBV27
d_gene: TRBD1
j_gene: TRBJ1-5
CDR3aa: CASSLSPVAGGSNQPQHF
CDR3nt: TGTGCCAGCAGTTTATCCCCAGTCGCAGGGGGCAGCAATCAGCCCCAGCATTTT

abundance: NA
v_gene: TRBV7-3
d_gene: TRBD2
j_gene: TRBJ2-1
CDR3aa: CASSLSGSRSYNEQFF
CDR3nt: TGTGCCAGCAGCCTAAGCGGGAGTCGGTCCTACAATGAGCAGTTCTTC

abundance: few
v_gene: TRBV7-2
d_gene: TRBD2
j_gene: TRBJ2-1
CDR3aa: CASSWTSGNGEQFF
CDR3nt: TGTGCCAGCAGCTGGACTAGCGGGAACGGTGAGCAGTTCTTC

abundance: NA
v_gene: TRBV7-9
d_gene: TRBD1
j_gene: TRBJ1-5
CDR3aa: CASSRTGGGNQPQHF
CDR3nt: TGTGCCAGCAGCCGAACAGGGGGAGGCAATCAGCCCCAGCATTTT

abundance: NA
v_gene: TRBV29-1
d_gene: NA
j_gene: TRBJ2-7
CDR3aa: CSVQRGQNYEQYF
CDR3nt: TGCAGCGTCCAACGGGGCCAAAACTACGAGCAGTACTTC

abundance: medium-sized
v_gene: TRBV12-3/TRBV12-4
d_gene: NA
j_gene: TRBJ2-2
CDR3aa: CASSFGGSGELFF
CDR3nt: TGTGCCAGCAGTTTCGGGGGCTCCGGGGAGCTGTTTTTT

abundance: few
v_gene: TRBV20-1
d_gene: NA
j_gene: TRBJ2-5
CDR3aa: CSARDSYKETQYF
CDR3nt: TGCAGTGCTAGAGATTCCTATAAAGAGACCCAGTACTTC

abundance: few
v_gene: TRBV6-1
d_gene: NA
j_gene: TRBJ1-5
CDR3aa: CASSGRPGNFNQPQHF
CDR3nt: TGTGCCAGCAGTGGTCGACCGGGGAACTTCAATCAGCCCCAGCATTTT

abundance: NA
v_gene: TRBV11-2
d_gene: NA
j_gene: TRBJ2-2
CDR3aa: CASSTRVATGELFF
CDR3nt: TGTGCCAGCAGCACCAGGGTCGCCACCGGGGAGCTGTTTTTT

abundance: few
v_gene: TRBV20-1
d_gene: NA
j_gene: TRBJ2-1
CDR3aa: CSAIGVGSIYNEQFF
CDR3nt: TGCAGTGCTATTGGAGTTGGGTCAATATATAATGAGCAGTTCTTC